The 10 T cell receptor beta chains below come from one sample, sequenced in a study of vaccination effects on CD4 cells after COVID-19. Assay: immunoSEQ multiplex PCR; the TCRdb copy retains only in-frame clones and omits some. The sample contains about 43,000 clones, roughly 79% of which appear only once. Sequencing was preceded by expansion of antigen-specific CD4+ T cells with viral peptide pools in the ViraFEST assay. Once cultured for under 11 days, the cells underwent separation to obtain CD4+ T cells. Each vaccine recipient was nucleocapsid antibody negative and had no prior SARS-CoV-2 infection. For these TCRs, the target antigens are not known. Here the sequenced sample was CD4+ T cells from PBMCs cultured with SARS-CoV-2 spike peptides, taken before COVID-19 vaccination. The receptors here all came from a human donor who received a COVID-19 vaccine.

CDR3 sequence: CATGGTGGYTF. The CDR3 DNA sequence: TGTGCCACCGGGGGGACGGGCGGCTACACCTTC. V is TRBV24-1 and J is TRBJ1-2; D perhaps matches TRBD1 (5 bases). Between the trimmed V and J ends, which lost 9 bases and 8 bases, there was a span of 12 bases. The CDR3 contains 11 residues. The germline V gene has CDR1 KGHDR and CDR2 SFDVKD.

J is TRBJ2-5 and V is TRBV9; a weak D match, TRBD2 (6 bases). CDR3 length: 15 amino acids. Germline V lookup: CDR1 SGDLS, CDR2 YYNGEE. V lost 4 bases and J 2 bases, leaving 15 bases between the germline ends. CDR3 DNA sequence: TGTGCCAGCAGCCCTAGTTCGAGCGGGCAAGAGACCCAGTACTTC. Amino acids: CASSPSSSGQETQYF.

With respect to this clone: At one boundary the junction diverges from the germline segment, which might be a read error. This sequence joins TRBV7-2 and TRBJ1-1; 9 nucleotides match TRBD1. Germline V gives CDR1 SGHTA, CDR2 FQGNSA. The CDR3 loop spans 14 amino acids. The CDR3 region has the DNA TGTGCCAGCAGCTTAAGCAGGGGACAGGGAACCTTTCGTTTT. It yields the protein CASSLSRGQGTFRF. The full variable domain, with the rest looked up from reference TRBV7-2 and TRBJ1-1, is GAGVSQSPSNKVTEKGKDVELRCDPISGHTALYWYRQSLGQGLEFLIYFQGNSAPDKSGLPSDRFSAERTGGSVSTLTIQRTQQEDSAVYLCASSLSRGQGTFRFGQGTRLTVV.

The chain has TRBV27 and TRBJ1-2, with D tentatively TRBD1 (6 bases). Germline-derived CDR1 and CDR2 are MNHEY and SMNVEV (reference sequence). This CDR3 contains 13 residues. V was pared by 2 bases and J by 9 bases, with 13 bases between. Here the CDR3 reads CASSLAGAGSYTF. The CDR3 DNA is TGTGCCAGCAGTTTAGCAGGGGCTGGAAGCTACACCTTC.

This chain joins TRBV18 and TRBJ1-4; the match to TRBD1 covers 10 bases. The CDR3 is 16 amino acids. V dropped 3 bases and J dropped 7; count of bases not matched to a gene: 8. Germline V gene lookup returns CDR1 KGHSH and CDR2 LQKENI. CDR3 in amino acids: CASSPTTGGLGEKLFF. The CDR3 DNA reads as TGTGCCAGCTCACCGACGACAGGGGGCCTGGGTGAAAAACTGTTTTTT.

This rearrangement joins TRBV3-1 (or the pseudogene TRBV3-2) to TRBJ1-6; maybe TRBD1 (6 bases). This CDR3 is built from 15 residues. CDR1 is LGHDT, CDR2 YNNKEL, per germline (reference sequence). Trimming cost V 4 bases and J 1 base, with 8 bases left between them. CDR3 bases: TGTGCCAGCAGCCTAGGACAGTCCTATAATTCACCCCTCCACTTT. It encodes CASSLGQSYNSPLHF.

V usage is TRBV7-8 and J usage is TRBJ2-5; D ambiguous. There are 11 residues in the CDR3. Trimming shortened V by 3 bases and J by 5 bases, and 4 bases separated the two germline ends. In germline, CDR1 is SGHVS, CDR2 FQNEAQ. In nucleotides, the CDR3 is TGTGCCAGCAGCTTTAGTGAGACCCAGTACTTC. This codes for CASSFSETQYF.

This chain connects TRBV13 to TRBJ1-1; 8 bases align to TRBD1. V lost 1 base and J lost 5; bases outside the gene matches: 9. This CDR3 is built from 16 residues. CDR1 is PRHDT and CDR2 is FYEKMQ in the germline V gene (reference sequence). In DNA form, the CDR3 reads TGTGCCAGCAGCTTAGACTTTGGGCAGGGGGCGACTGAAGCTTTCTTT. It codes for CASSLDFGQGATEAFF.

Of note for this clone: The sample has other DNA sequences that encode this CDR3 too. The chain is built from TRBV5-1 and TRBJ2-3; TRBD1 matches 10 bases. V dropped 0 bases and J dropped 1; count of bases not matched to a gene: 2. CDR3 length: 16 residues. Germline lookup yields CDR1 SGHRS and CDR2 YFSETQ. The CDR3 region is CASSLGGTGGTDTQYF. The CDR3 DNA is TGCGCCAGCAGCTTGGGTGGGACAGGGGGCACAGATACGCAGTATTTT.

In nucleotides, the CDR3 is TGTGCCAGCAGCGCAATAAAACGGGACCAAGAGACCCAGTACTTC. Its translation is CASSAIKRDQETQYF. The chain employs TRBV9 and TRBJ2-5, with D unclear. The CDR3 sequence is 15 residues long. Trimming took off 3 bases at V and 0 bases at J, with 12 bases between the two ends. CDR1 and CDR2 (germline): SGDLS, YYNGEE.